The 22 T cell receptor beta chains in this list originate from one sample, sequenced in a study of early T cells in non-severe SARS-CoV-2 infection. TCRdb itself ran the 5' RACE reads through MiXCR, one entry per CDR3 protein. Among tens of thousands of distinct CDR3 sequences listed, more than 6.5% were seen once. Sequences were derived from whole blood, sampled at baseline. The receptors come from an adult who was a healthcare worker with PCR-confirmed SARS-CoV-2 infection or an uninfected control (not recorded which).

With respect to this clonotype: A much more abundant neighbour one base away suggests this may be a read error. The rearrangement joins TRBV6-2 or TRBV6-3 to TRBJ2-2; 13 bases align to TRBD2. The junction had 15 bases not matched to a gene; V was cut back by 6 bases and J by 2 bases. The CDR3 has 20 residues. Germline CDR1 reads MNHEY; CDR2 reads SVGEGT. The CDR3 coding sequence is TGTGCCAGCAGCAGCTTCCCACGACTAGCGGGGGGATCCAACACCGGGGAGCTGTTTTTT. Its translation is CASSSFPRLAGGSNTGELFF.

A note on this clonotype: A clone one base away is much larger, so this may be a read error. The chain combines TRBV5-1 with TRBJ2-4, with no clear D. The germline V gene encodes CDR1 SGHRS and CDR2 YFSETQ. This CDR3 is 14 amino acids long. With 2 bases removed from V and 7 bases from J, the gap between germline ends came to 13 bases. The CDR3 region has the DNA TGCGCCAGCAGCTTTAACACTCCTGGGAACATTCAGTACTTC. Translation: CASSFNTPGNIQYF. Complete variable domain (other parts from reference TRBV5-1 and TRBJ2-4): KAGVTQTPRYLIKTRGQQVTLSCSPISGHRSVSWYQQTPGQGLQFLFEYFSETQRNKGNFPGRFSGRQFSNSRSEMNVSTLELGDSALYLCASSFNTPGNIQYFGAGTRLSVL.

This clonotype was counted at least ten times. The CDR3 protein is CASNRPGQGGTDTQYF. The CDR3, as DNA: TGTGCCAGCAACCGCCCAGGGCAGGGAGGCACAGATACGCAGTATTTT. The gene calls are TRBV2 and TRBJ2-3, with D perhaps being TRBD1 or TRBD2 (5 bases each). This CDR3 region has 16 residues. Germline V gives CDR1 SNHLY, CDR2 FYNNEI. V was shortened by 7 bases and J by 1 base, with 18 bases between the two germline ends.

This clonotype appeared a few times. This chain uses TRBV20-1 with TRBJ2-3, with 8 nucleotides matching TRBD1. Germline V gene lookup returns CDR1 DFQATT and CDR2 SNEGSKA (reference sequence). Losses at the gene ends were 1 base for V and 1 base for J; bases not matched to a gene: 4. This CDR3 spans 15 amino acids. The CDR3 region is CSARGDRGGTDTQYF. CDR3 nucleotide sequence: TGCAGTGCTAGAGGAGACAGGGGAGGCACAGATACGCAGTATTTT.

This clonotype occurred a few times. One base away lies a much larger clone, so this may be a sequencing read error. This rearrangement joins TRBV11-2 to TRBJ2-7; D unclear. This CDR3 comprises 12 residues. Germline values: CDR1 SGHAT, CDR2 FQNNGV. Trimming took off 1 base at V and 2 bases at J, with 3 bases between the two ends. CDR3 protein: CASSLVPYEQYF. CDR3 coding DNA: TGTGCCAGCAGCTTAGTCCCCTACGAGCAGTACTTC.

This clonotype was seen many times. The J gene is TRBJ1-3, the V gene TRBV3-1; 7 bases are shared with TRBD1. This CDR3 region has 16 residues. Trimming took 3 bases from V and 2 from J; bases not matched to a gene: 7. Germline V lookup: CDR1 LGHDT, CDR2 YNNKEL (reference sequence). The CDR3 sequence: CASSHEGQGAGNTIYF. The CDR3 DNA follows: TGTGCCAGCAGCCATGAGGGCCAGGGGGCTGGAAACACCATATATTTT.

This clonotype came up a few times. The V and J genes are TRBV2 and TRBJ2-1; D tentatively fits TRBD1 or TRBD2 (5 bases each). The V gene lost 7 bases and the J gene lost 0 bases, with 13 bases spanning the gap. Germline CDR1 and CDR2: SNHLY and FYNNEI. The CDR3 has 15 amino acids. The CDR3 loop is CASTPGTSSYNEQFF. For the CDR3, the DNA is TGTGCCAGCACCCCCGGGACCTCCTCCTACAATGAGCAGTTCTTC. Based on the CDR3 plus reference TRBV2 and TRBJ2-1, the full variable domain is EPEVTQTPSHQVTQMGQEVILRCVPISNHLYFYWYRQILGQKVEFLVSFYNNEISEKSEIFDDQFSVERPDGSNFTLKIRSTKLEDSAMYFCASTPGTSSYNEQFFGPGTRLTVL.

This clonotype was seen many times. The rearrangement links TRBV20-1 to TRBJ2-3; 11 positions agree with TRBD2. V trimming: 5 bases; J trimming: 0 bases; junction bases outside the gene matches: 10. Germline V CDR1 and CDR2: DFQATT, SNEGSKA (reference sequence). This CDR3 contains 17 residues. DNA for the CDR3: TGCAGTGCTGTAGGGGCTAGCGGGGGGCCGAGCACAGATACGCAGTATTTT. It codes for CSAVGASGGPSTDTQYF.

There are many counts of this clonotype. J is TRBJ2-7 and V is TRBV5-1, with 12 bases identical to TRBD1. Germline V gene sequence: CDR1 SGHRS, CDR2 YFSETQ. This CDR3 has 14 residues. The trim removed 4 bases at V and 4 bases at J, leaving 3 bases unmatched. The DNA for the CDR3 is TGCGCCAGCAGCGCGGGACAGGGGGCTTACGAGCAGTACTTC. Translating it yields CASSAGQGAYEQYF.

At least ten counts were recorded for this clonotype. This CDR3 is CASSTWGGTYEQYF. The DNA for the CDR3 is TGTGCCAGCAGTACCTGGGGCGGTACCTACGAGCAGTACTTC. V is TRBV6-2 or TRBV6-3 and J is TRBJ2-7; possible D gene TRBD1, 5 bases. The V end lost 5 bases, the J end lost 2 bases, and 13 bases lay between the germline ends. There are 14 residues in the CDR3. CDR1 MNHEY and CDR2 SVGEGT come from the germline V gene.

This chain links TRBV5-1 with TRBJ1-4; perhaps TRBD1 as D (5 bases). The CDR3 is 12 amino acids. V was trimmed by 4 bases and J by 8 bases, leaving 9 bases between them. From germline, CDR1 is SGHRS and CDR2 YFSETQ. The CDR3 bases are TGCGCCAGCAGCGAGCAGGGAGAAAAACTGTTTTTT. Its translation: CASSEQGEKLFF.

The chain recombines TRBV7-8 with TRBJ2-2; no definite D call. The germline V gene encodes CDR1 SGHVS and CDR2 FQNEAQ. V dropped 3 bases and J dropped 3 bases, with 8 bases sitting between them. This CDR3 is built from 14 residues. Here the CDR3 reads CASSFWGYTGELFF. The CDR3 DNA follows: TGTGCCAGCAGCTTCTGGGGATACACCGGGGAGCTGTTTTTT. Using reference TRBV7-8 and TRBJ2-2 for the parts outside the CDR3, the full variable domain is GAGVSQSPRYKVAKRGQDVALRCDPISGHVSLFWYQQALGQGPEFLTYFQNEAQLDKSGLPSDRFFAERPEGSVSTLKIQRTQQEDSAVYLCASSFWGYTGELFFGEGSRLTVL.

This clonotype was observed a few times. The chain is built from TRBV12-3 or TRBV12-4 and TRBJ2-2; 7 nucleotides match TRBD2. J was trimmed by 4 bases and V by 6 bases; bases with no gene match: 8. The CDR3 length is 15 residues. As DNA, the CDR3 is TGTGCCAGCAGCCGAAGCGGGGCGGGCACCGGGGAGCTGTTTTTT. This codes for CASSRSGAGTGELFF.

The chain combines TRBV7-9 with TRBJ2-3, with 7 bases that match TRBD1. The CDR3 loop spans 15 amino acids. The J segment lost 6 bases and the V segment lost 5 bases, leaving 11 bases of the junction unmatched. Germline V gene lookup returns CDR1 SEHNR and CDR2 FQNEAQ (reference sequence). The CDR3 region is CASSPGQTKGDTQYF. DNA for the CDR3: TGTGCCAGCAGCCCGGGACAGACTAAGGGGGATACGCAGTATTTT.

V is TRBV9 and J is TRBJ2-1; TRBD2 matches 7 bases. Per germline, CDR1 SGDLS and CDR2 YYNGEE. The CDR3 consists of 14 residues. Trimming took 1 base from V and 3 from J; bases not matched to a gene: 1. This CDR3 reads CASSVSSGYNEQFF. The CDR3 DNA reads TGTGCCAGCAGCGTATCTAGCGGCTACAATGAGCAGTTCTTC.

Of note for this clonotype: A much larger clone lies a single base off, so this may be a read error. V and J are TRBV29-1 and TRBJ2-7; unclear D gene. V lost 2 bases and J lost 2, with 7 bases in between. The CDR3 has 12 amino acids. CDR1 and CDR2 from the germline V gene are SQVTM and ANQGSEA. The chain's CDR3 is CSVEQDPYEQYF. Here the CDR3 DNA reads TGCAGCGTTGAACAGGACCCCTACGAGCAGTACTTC.

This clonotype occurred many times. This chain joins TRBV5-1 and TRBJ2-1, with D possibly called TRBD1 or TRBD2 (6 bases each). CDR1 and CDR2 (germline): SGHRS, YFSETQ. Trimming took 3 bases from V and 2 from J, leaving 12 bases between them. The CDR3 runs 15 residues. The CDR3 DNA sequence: TGCGCCAGCAGCTCACTAGGGGGGACCTACAATGAGCAGTTCTTC. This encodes CASSSLGGTYNEQFF.

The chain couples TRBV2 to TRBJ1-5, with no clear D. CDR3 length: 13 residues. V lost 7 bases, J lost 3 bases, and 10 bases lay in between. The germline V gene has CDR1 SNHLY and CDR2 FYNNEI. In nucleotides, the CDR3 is TGTGCCAGCACCGGACGGTTCAATCAGCCCCAGCATTTT. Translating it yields CASTGRFNQPQHF.

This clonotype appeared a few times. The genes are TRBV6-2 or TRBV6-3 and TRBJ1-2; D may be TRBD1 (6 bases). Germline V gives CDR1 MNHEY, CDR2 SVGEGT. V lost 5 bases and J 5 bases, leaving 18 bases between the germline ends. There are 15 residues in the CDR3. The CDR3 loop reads CASSATGIVLYGYTF. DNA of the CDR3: TGTGCCAGCAGTGCTACAGGGATCGTCTTGTATGGCTACACCTTC.

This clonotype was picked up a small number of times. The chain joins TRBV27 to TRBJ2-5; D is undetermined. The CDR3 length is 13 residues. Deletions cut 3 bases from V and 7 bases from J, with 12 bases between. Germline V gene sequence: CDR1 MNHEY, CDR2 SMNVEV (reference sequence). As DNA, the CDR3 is TGTGCCAGCAGTTTTTCCCCGGCGGCGACCCAGTACTTC. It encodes CASSFSPAATQYF.

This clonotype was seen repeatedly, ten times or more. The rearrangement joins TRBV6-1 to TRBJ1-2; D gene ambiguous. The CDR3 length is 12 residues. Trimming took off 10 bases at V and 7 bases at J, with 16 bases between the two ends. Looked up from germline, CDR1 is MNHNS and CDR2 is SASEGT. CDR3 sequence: CATSFNKGGYTF. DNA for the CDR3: TGTGCCACCTCCTTCAACAAGGGTGGCTACACCTTC.

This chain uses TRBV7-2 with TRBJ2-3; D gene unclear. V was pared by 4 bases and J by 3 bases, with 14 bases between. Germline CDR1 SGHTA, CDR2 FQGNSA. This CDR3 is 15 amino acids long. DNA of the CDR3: TGTGCCAGCAGCTCCCAGCCCGACGAGACAGATACGCAGTATTTT. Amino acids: CASSSQPDETDTQYF. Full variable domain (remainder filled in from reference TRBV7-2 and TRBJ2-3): GAGVSQSPSNKVTEKGKDVELRCDPISGHTALYWYRQSLGQGLEFLIYFQGNSAPDKSGLPSDRFSAERTGGSVSTLTIQRTQQEDSAVYLCASSSQPDETDTQYFGPGTRLTVL.